The 17 T cell receptor beta chains in this list originate from one sample, sequenced in a study of cytomegalovirus exposure and HLA in healthy donors. A multiplex PCR was run with 60 Vbeta primers and 13 Jbeta primers. Measured with immunoSEQ multiplex PCR; TCRdb has only the in-frame clones, and not every one. The data contain over 90,000 clones, about two thirds of them singletons. Source material: PBMCs. Source of these receptors: a woman in her 50s in good health and CMV-seropositive.

The chain employs TRBV30 and TRBJ2-5, with 7 bases matching TRBD2. The CDR3 totals 14 residues. The V gene's germline CDR1 is GTSNPN and CDR2 SVGIG (reference sequence). Germline trimming cut 2 bases from V and 5 bases from J; bases unmatched to any gene: 8. CDR3 nucleotides: TGTGCCTGGAGTCCGGGGGGACCGTCGGAGACCCAGTACTTC. It yields the protein CAWSPGGPSETQYF. The whole variable domain, remainder taken from reference TRBV30 and TRBJ2-5, is SQTIHQWPATLVQPVGSPLSLECTVEGTSNPNLYWYRQAAGRGLQLLFYSVGIGQISSEVPQNLSASRPQDRQFILSSKKLLLSDSGFYLCAWSPGGPSETQYFGPGTRLLVL.

This clone was counted only a few times. CDR3 in DNA: TGTGCCAGCAGGCTCGGACAGGGAATCACTGAAGCTTTCTTT. As protein: CASRLGQGITEAFF. The chain has TRBV2 and TRBJ1-1; 8 bases match TRBD1. Germline-derived CDR1 and CDR2 are SNHLY and FYNNEI. There are 14 residues in the CDR3. The trim removed 6 bases at V and 4 bases at J, leaving 7 bases unmatched.

J is TRBJ2-1 and V is TRBV28; TRBD2 matches 13 bases. Germline values: CDR1 MDHEN, CDR2 SYDVKM. The CDR3 runs 20 residues. V was pared by 1 base and J by 3 bases, with 12 bases of the junction left unmatched. CDR3 loop: CASSLFMTGLAGANYNEQFF. The CDR3 bases are TGTGCCAGCAGTTTATTCATGACCGGACTAGCGGGAGCTAACTACAATGAGCAGTTCTTC.

The gene calls are TRBV5-3 and TRBJ2-7; TRBD1 aligns across 10 bases. TRBV5-3 is assigned to the ORF class and has an uncertain function. V shed 4 bases, J shed 2 bases, and the junction held 6 bases outside the gene matches. The CDR3 extends over 15 amino acids. Here the CDR3 DNA reads TGTGCCAGAAGCCCGGGACAGGGGCTTCCCTACGAGCAGTACTTC. It encodes CARSPGQGLPYEQYF.

The chain is built from TRBV7-9 and TRBJ1-3; 7 bases are shared with TRBD1. Germline CDR1 reads SEHNR; CDR2 reads FQNEAQ (reference sequence). The J segment lost 0 bases and the V segment lost 3 bases, leaving 11 bases of the junction unmatched. The CDR3 spans 18 residues. The chain's CDR3 is CASSLGSGQPSSGNTIYF. DNA for the CDR3: TGTGCCAGCAGCTTGGGCTCGGGACAGCCTAGCTCTGGAAACACCATATATTTT. Using reference TRBV7-9 and TRBJ1-3 for the parts outside the CDR3, the full variable domain is DTGVSQNPRHKITKRGQNVTFRCDPISEHNRLYWYRQTLGQGPEFLTYFQNEAQLEKSRLLSDRFSAERPKGSFSTLEIQRTEQGDSAMYLCASSLGSGQPSSGNTIYFGEGSWLTVV.

Here the CDR3 reads CASSLDPGLAYEQYF. CDR3 sequence (DNA): TGTGCCAGCAGCTTAGACCCGGGACTAGCCTACGAGCAGTACTTC. The J gene is TRBJ2-7, the V gene TRBV7-2; the match to TRBD2 covers 8 bases. The CDR3 runs to 15 residues. From germline, CDR1 is SGHTA and CDR2 FQGNSA. Trimming took 1 base from V and 2 from J; bases not matched to a gene: 4.

DNA of the CDR3: TGCGCCAGCAGCCCCGTTTTGTCAGGGGGAGACAACTATGGCTACACCTTC. Translated, it gives CASSPVLSGGDNYGYTF. The V call is TRBV4-3, the J call TRBJ1-2; 7 bases agree with TRBD1. The CDR3 spans 17 residues. Trimming cost V 4 bases and J 2 bases; bases outside gene matches: 13. Germline loops: CDR1 LGHNA, CDR2 YSLEER.

This chain links TRBV6-1 with TRBJ2-7, with 7 nucleotides matching TRBD1. Losses at the gene ends were 8 bases for V and 3 bases for J; bases not matched to a gene: 4. The CDR3 is made up of 12 amino acids. Germline assignment: CDR1 MNHNS and CDR2 SASEGT. The CDR3 reads CASDRVFYEQYF. CDR3 DNA: TGTGCCAGCGACAGGGTTTTCTACGAGCAGTACTTC.

This clone was seen a few times. The chain uses TRBV10-3 and TRBJ2-1; 14 nucleotides match TRBD2. This CDR3 spans 13 amino acids. Germline CDR1 and CDR2: ENHRY and SYGVKD. The ends lost 11 bases at V and 10 bases at J; junction bases unmatched: 7. The CDR3 DNA follows: TGTGCCTTCGGGACTAGCGGGAGTGAGGAGCAGTTCTTC. Residues: CAFGTSGSEEQFF.

The chain recombines TRBV5-4 with TRBJ2-4; perhaps TRBD2 as D (6 bases). Trimming removed 4 bases from V and 1 base from J, with 18 bases in between. The V gene's germline CDR1 is SGHNT and CDR2 YYREEE (reference sequence). The CDR3 runs 17 residues. CDR3 nucleotide sequence: TGTGCCAGCAGCCGGGGCTCGGGTGGGGGGGCCAAAAACATTCAGTACTTC. It codes for CASSRGSGGGAKNIQYF.

This clone was recorded many times. The chain carries TRBV6-1 and TRBJ2-1, with 7 bases matching TRBD2. Germline loops: CDR1 MNHNS, CDR2 SASEGT. CDR3 size: 16 residues. Losses at the gene ends were 1 base for V and 6 bases for J; bases not matched to a gene: 9. This chain's CDR3 is CASSEEGGSFFNEQFF. CDR3 in DNA: TGTGCCAGCAGTGAAGAGGGCGGGAGTTTTTTCAATGAGCAGTTCTTC.

DNA for the CDR3: TGTGCCAGCAGTCGCGGCCTCGCTTTACGGGGTCTCTACAATGAGCAGTTCTTC. Translated: CASSRGLALRGLYNEQFF. This chain connects TRBV27 to TRBJ2-1; tentative D call: TRBD2 (5 bases). Trimming removed 5 bases from V and 3 bases from J, with 23 bases in between. The CDR3 spans 18 residues. The germline gives CDR1 MNHEY, CDR2 SMNVEV (reference sequence).

The V gene is TRBV28, the J gene TRBJ2-7; TRBD1 is a possible D gene (5 bases). Deletions cut 5 bases from V and 3 bases from J, with 17 bases between. CDR3 length: 15 amino acids. In germline, CDR1 is MDHEN, CDR2 SYDVKM. This chain's CDR3 is CASSLPRGMIYEQYF. CDR3 sequence (DNA): TGTGCCAGCAGTCTTCCTAGGGGCATGATCTACGAGCAGTACTTC.

This clone was observed a single time. The rearrangement uses TRBV25-1 and TRBJ2-1; D not resolved. The CDR3 runs 11 residues. Germline CDR1 is MGHDK and CDR2 is SYGVNS. Trimming removed 9 bases at V and 6 bases at J, with 9 bases between. The CDR3 nucleotides read TGTGCCAGTAGTCCTAGCAATGAGCAGTTCTTC. The encoded protein is CASSPSNEQFF.

This clone was detected only a few times. This chain links TRBV2 with TRBJ2-3, with D maybe TRBD1 (5 bases). Trimming took 6 bases from V and 4 from J, leaving 17 bases between them. The CDR3 is made up of 15 amino acids. The germline V gene encodes CDR1 SNHLY and CDR2 FYNNEI. The CDR3 sequence: CASRGGAAWADTQYF. CDR3 coding DNA: TGTGCCAGCAGGGGTGGGGCGGCGTGGGCAGATACGCAGTATTTT.

This clone is a singleton in its sample. Other DNA sequences in this sample translate to the same CDR3. This chain connects TRBV7-9 to TRBJ2-7; TRBD1 aligns across 11 bases. CDR3 length: 13 amino acids. Germline V gene data show CDR1 as SEHNR and CDR2 as FQNEAQ (reference sequence). V trimming: 5 bases; J trimming: 7 bases; junction bases outside the gene matches: 4. CDR3 coding DNA: TGTGCCAGCAGCCGGGACAGGGGGAATGAGCAGTACTTC. Its translation is CASSRDRGNEQYF.

This rearrangement joins TRBV29-1 to TRBJ2-3; 7 bases fit TRBD2. V lost 5 bases and J lost 2; bases outside the gene matches: 7. Per the germline V gene, CDR1 is SQVTM and CDR2 is ANQGSEA. This CDR3 comprises 14 residues. CDR3 sequence: CSVSSGIPTDTQYF. DNA for the CDR3: TGCAGCGTTTCAAGCGGGATCCCCACAGATACGCAGTATTTT.